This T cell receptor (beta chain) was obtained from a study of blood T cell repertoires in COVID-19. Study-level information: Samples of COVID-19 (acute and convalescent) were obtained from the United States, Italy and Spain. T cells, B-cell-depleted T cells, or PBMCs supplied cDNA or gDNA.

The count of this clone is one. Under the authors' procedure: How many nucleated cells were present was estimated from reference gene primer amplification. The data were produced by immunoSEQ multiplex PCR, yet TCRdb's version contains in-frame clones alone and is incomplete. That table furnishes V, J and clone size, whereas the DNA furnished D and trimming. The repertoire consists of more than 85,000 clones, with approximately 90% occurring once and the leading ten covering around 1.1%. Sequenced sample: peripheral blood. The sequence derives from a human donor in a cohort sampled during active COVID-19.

The CDR3 protein is CASSTGRGPNQPQHF. CDR3 bases: TGTGCCAGTAGTACGGGCAGGGGCCCCAATCAGCCCCAGCATTTT. This chain links TRBV19 with TRBJ1-5, with D perhaps TRBD1 (6 bases). V shed 4 bases and J shed 3 bases, with 13 bases lying between them. CDR1 is LNHDA, CDR2 SQIVND, per germline (reference sequence). The CDR3 is 15 amino acids.